A few counts support the clone carrying this TCR beta chain. The protocol was immunoSEQ multiplex PCR, while the TCRdb copy is restricted to in-frame clones and leaves out a portion. The profile shows more than 80,000 clones, over 90% of them singletons. The data originate from a study of technical replicates of blood from several donors. The CDR3 length is 10 residues. Between the trimmed V and J ends, which lost 8 bases and 5 bases, there was a span of 6 bases. Germline V gene sequence: CDR1 MNHNY, CDR2 SVGAGI (reference sequence). The receptor comes from a human donor in good health. The sequenced sample consisted of T cells isolated from PBMCs. This sequence joins TRBV6-6 and TRBJ1-1, with D unclear. This CDR3 reads CASLNTEAFF. CDR3 in DNA: TGTGCCAGCTTAAATACTGAAGCTTTCTTT.